This TCR beta chain comes out of a study of blood T cell repertoires in COVID-19. Across the study: PBMCs, B-cell-depleted T cells, or T cells provided the cDNA or gDNA that made up the material.

Clones were sequenced by immunoSEQ multiplex PCR, and TCRdb holds only the in-frame ones, with some missing. Of around 46,000 clones in the sample, 86% were seen once. CDR3 size: 15 residues. The ends lost 4 bases at V and 3 bases at J; junction bases unmatched: 9. The V gene's germline CDR1 is SGHTA and CDR2 FQGNSA. The table lists this clone with a count of one. The receptor's source is a woman between 50 and 59 years old who had recovered from COVID-19. The chain has TRBV7-2 and TRBJ2-7, with 7 bases aligning to TRBD1. The sequenced sample was PBMCs or T cells enriched from blood (not recorded which). CDR3 nucleotides: TGTGCCAGCAGCTCCCGACAGGGAAGGATCTACGAGCAGTACTTC. Amino acid sequence: CASSSRQGRIYEQYF.